Detailed here is one T cell receptor beta chain. This CDR3 is built from 14 residues. Trimming cost V 3 bases and J 9 bases; bases outside gene matches: 5. The germline V gene encodes CDR1 LGHDT and CDR2 YNNKEL (reference sequence). Clones were read by immunoSEQ multiplex PCR, and TCRdb kept only the in-frame ones, dropping some. The sample consists of about 250,000 clones, 84% of them appearing once. The entry originates in a study of blood T cell repertoires in COVID-19. Sample: peripheral blood. The sequence came from a woman between 40 and 55 years old who had recovered from COVID-19. The V gene is TRBV3-1 (or the pseudogene TRBV3-2), the J gene TRBJ1-6, with 7 positions matching TRBD1. In nucleotides, the CDR3 is TGTGCCAGCAGCCAGCGGACAGGCGGTTCACCCCTCCACTTT. Its translation is CASSQRTGGSPLHF.